These T cell receptor beta chains were read from a single sample in a study of blood T cells in healthy people across ages. TCRdb called the 5' RACE reads again in MiXCR, with one record for every CDR3 protein. Of approximately 1.5 million distinct CDR3 sequences in the sample, about 42% were seen once. Specimen: blood. All receptors come from a woman under 30 in good health. Both conserved end residues are part of each CDR3. Each record gives: J gene, clone size, V gene, D gene, CDR3 protein, CDR3 DNA. A D gene is named only where the DNA matches it firmly. The size field is filled for only some rows; it gives once, few, many or a size class.

>TRBJ2-1|NA|TRBV19|NA
CASTAGYNEQFF
TGTGCCAGTACGGCGGGATACAATGAGCAGTTCTTC
>TRBJ1-6|few|TRBV9|TRBD1
CASSVGDRATSSYNSPLHF
TGTGCCAGCAGCGTAGGTGACAGGGCTACTAGCTCCTATAATTCACCCCTCCACTTT
>TRBJ2-5|NA|TRBV11-2|NA
CASSLVGTYQETQYF
TGTGCCAGCAGCTTGGTGGGGACGTACCAAGAGACCCAGTACTTC
>TRBJ1-2|few|TRBV13|NA
CASSYLGEGYTF
TGTGCCAGCAGCTACCTTGGTGAGGGCTACACCTTC
>TRBJ2-5|few|TRBV12-3/TRBV12-4|NA
CASSLAGTSQYF
TGTGCCAGCAGTCTAGCCGGGACCTCCCAGTACTTC
>TRBJ1-1|few|TRBV7-2|NA
CASSLYQLNTEAFF
TGTGCCAGCAGCTTGTATCAGCTGAACACTGAAGCTTTCTTT
>TRBJ2-2|NA|TRBV27|TRBD2
CASSLAGGASTGELFF
TGTGCCAGCAGTCTAGCGGGGGGAGCGAGCACCGGGGAGCTGTTTTTT
>TRBJ2-7|NA|TRBV7-2|NA
CASQPPLGIGTYNEQYF
TGTGCCAGCCAGCCACCGCTGGGCATCGGGACCTACAATGAGCAGTACTTC
>TRBJ1-3|NA|TRBV3-1|NA
CASSQQGSTGNTIYF
TGTGCCAGCAGCCAACAGGGAAGTACTGGAAACACCATATATTTT
>TRBJ1-1|NA|TRBV21-1|NA
CASIKAPGAAEAFF
TGTGCCAGCATCAAAGCACCGGGAGCGGCTGAAGCTTTCTTT
>TRBJ2-3|NA|TRBV6-1|NA
CVSSEGASDTDTQYF
TGTGTCAGCAGTGAAGGAGCAAGTGACACAGATACGCAGTATTTT
>TRBJ2-7|NA|TRBV13|NA
CASRADNTYEQYF
TGTGCCAGCAGAGCTGACAATACGTACGAGCAGTACTTC
>TRBJ1-2|few|TRBV27|NA
CASRHAPSSYGYTF
TGTGCCAGCCGTCACGCCCCCTCTTCCTATGGCTACACCTTC
>TRBJ2-2|NA|TRBV5-1|TRBD1
CASIQGQGSTGELFF
TGCGCCAGCATACAGGGACAGGGTTCAACCGGGGAGCTGTTTTTT
>TRBJ2-3|few|TRBV20-1|TRBD2
CSASGRGFGLQYF
TGCAGTGCTAGTGGGAGGGGTTTTGGGCTGCAGTATTTT
>TRBJ1-1|few|TRBV20-1|TRBD1
CSARKNRGGNTEAFF
TGCAGTGCTAGGAAAAACAGGGGAGGGAACACTGAAGCTTTCTTT
>TRBJ1-5|NA|TRBV20-1|NA
CSARSGEGEAQPQHF
TGCAGTGCTAGATCCGGCGAGGGGGAGGCTCAGCCCCAGCATTTT
>TRBJ2-2|NA|TRBV7-9|TRBD2
CASSQRVAGNTGELFF
TGTGCCAGCAGCCAAAGGGTAGCGGGAAACACCGGGGAGCTGTTTTTT
>TRBJ2-1|few|TRBV7-3|NA
CASSFWTTQLTYNEQFF
TGTGCCAGCAGCTTTTGGACTACCCAATTAACCTACAATGAGCAGTTCTTC
>TRBJ2-7|NA|TRBV3-1|NA
CASSQDRLLNEQYF
TGTGCCAGCAGCCAAGATCGCCTATTAAATGAGCAGTACTTC
>TRBJ2-3|few|TRBV7-2|TRBD2
CASNIRAGGPTDTQYF
TGTGCCAGCAACATCAGGGCGGGGGGCCCCACAGATACGCAGTATTTT
>TRBJ1-1|NA|TRBV14|TRBD1
CASSQLPTGPLNAEAFF
TGTGCCAGCAGCCAACTTCCGACAGGGCCTCTGAACGCTGAAGCTTTCTTT
>TRBJ2-1|few|TRBV28|TRBD2
CASSLLLAGGNDEQFF
TGTGCCAGCAGTTTGCTACTAGCGGGAGGTAACGATGAGCAGTTCTTC
>TRBJ2-1|NA|TRBV10-3|NA
CAISESTRGIYNEQFF
TGTGCCATCAGTGAGTCGACTCGCGGGATATACAATGAGCAGTTCTTC
>TRBJ1-2|NA|TRBV7-9|NA
CASSKTIGARSANYGYTF
TGTGCCAGCAGCAAAACCATCGGGGCGAGATCCGCTAACTATGGCTACACCTTC
>TRBJ2-3|NA|TRBV5-6|TRBD2
CASSLLAGVSNTQYF
TGTGCCAGCAGCTTGTTAGCGGGGGTATCTAATACGCAGTATTTT
>TRBJ2-2|NA|TRBV27|NA
CASRLGVGELFF
TGTGCCAGCCGCTTGGGGGTCGGGGAGCTGTTTTTT
>TRBJ1-2|NA|TRBV6-1|NA
CASSENFLTNYGYTF
TGTGCCAGCAGTGAAAATTTTTTAACCAACTATGGCTACACCTTC
>TRBJ2-3|NA|TRBV10-3|NA
CAIRRVLSSTDTQYF
TGTGCCATCAGGAGGGTTCTGTCTAGCACAGATACGCAGTATTTT
>TRBJ2-4|few|TRBV13|NA
CASSLMGRLTKNIQYF
TGTGCCAGCAGTCTAATGGGAAGGCTGACCAAAAACATTCAGTACTTC
>TRBJ2-7|NA|TRBV29-1|NA
CSVPWGSDEQYF
TGCAGCGTACCGTGGGGGTCCGACGAGCAGTACTTC
>TRBJ2-2|NA|TRBV6-2/TRBV6-3|TRBD1
CASSWTGPGELFF
TGTGCCAGCAGTTGGACAGGTCCCGGGGAGCTGTTTTTT
>TRBJ1-1|NA|TRBV20-1|NA
CSARPGFATEAFF
TGCAGTGCGAGACCCGGTTTTGCTACTGAAGCTTTCTTT
>TRBJ2-1|many|TRBV9|NA
CASSPLGAYNEQFF
TGTGCCAGCAGCCCACTAGGGGCCTACAATGAGCAGTTCTTC
>TRBJ2-3|NA|TRBV12-3/TRBV12-4|TRBD1
CASSLRQGMADTQYF
TGTGCCAGCAGTTTAAGACAGGGGATGGCAGATACGCAGTATTTT
>TRBJ2-5|NA|TRBV10-3|TRBD1
CAISVSETGGSQYF
TGTGCCATCAGTGTCTCTGAGACAGGGGGCTCTCAGTACTTC